Sequencing of this TCR beta chain was carried out in a study of shared clonotypes between healthy human individuals. The repertoire was sequenced with immunoSEQ multiplex PCR; TCRdb's copy has only in-frame clones and lacks some. The repertoire consists of some 2,100,000 clones, with around 95% occurring once and the leading ten covering roughly 0.13%. The V end was cut by 4 bases, the J end by 3 bases, with 9 bases between. CDR1 and CDR2 from the germline V gene are MNHEY and SVGAGI. The CDR3 contains 13 residues. The chain has TRBV6-5 and TRBJ1-2; D might be TRBD1 (6 bases). The TCR originated in a man aged 18 to 30 in good health. Sequencing was done on a sample of naive CD4+ T cells sorted from blood. Sample subset: CD45RA+ positively selected. This CDR3 reads CASSSQGHYGYTF. The CDR3 DNA reads TGTGCCAGCAGTTCACAGGGCCACTATGGCTACACCTTC.